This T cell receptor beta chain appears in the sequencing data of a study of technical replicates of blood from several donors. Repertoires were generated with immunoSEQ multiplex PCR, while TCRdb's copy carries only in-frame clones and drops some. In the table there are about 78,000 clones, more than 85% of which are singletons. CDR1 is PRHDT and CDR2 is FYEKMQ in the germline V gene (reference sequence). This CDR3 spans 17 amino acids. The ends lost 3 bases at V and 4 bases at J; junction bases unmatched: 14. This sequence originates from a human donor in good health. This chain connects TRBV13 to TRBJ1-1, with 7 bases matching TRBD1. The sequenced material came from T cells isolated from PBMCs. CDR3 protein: CASSFGDLQGLFTEAFF. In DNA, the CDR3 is TGTGCCAGCAGCTTTGGCGACTTACAGGGGCTGTTCACTGAAGCTTTCTTT.